This entry concerns a single T cell receptor (beta chain). The sample is drawn from a study of blood T cell repertoires in COVID-19. In the study overall: Sources were T cells, B-cell-depleted T cells, or PBMCs; the material itself was cDNA or gDNA.

Authors' data handling: Amplified reference gene primers provided the basis for estimating nucleated cell counts. Here immunoSEQ multiplex PCR was the method, and the copy in TCRdb shows in-frame clones only, minus some. V, J and clone size were drawn from that table, and D and trimming were deduced from the DNA. The profile shows 200,000 to 250,000 clones, just under 85% of them singletons. CDR3 length: 15 amino acids. The V gene's germline CDR1 is SEHNR and CDR2 FQNEAQ (reference sequence). V was cut by 5 bases and J by 5 bases, with 18 bases left in between. This TCR was sampled from a woman older than 75 with acute or convalescent COVID-19. The chain uses TRBV7-9 and TRBJ1-1, with TRBD1 as a possible D gene (6 bases). Sequenced material: peripheral blood. The CDR3: CASSLTGTPGTEAFF. The DNA for the CDR3 is TGTGCCAGCAGCCTTACAGGGACCCCGGGGACTGAAGCTTTCTTT. Together with reference TRBV7-9 and TRBJ1-1, the CDR3 gives the full variable domain: DTGVSQNPRHKITKRGQNVTFRCDPISEHNRLYWYRQTLGQGPEFLTYFQNEAQLEKSRLLSDRFSAERPKGSFSTLEIQRTEQGDSAMYLCASSLTGTPGTEAFFGQGTRLTVV.